This TCR beta chain is from a study of regulatory T cells in long-lasting Graves disease. Study-wide context: Patients with new Graves' disease had used antithyroid drugs below 3 months.

In building TCR beta libraries, iRepertoire HTBI primers were used together with Arm-PCR of CDR3 regions. A single record per CDR3 protein comes from TCRdb applying MiXCR to the multiplex PCR reads. The profile covers 350,000 to 450,000 distinct CDR3 sequences, with roughly 17% appearing a single time and 30% taken by the ten largest. There are many counts of this clonotype. The time point is: newly diagnosed GD, antithyroid drugs for less than 3 months. From RNA extracted from PBMCs, the TCR library was made. Those enrolled as patients came out of an endocrinology department in Xi'an, China. Germline V gene sequence: CDR1 SGHVS, CDR2 FNYEAQ. V was pared by 5 bases and J by 5 bases, with 7 bases of the junction left unmatched. The CDR3 runs 15 residues. The same sample was also studied in work on T cells in Graves' hyperthyroidism and ophthalmopathy. As that study records: Blood shared most expanded thyroid clonotypes above 0.001. Onset of ophthalmopathy came a median approximately 6.9 months after the model predicted it.

This chain uses TRBV7-6 with TRBJ2-5, with TRBD2 matching 11 bases. The sequenced sample was peripheral blood mononuclear cells (PBMCs), obtained at new diagnosis, from a patient treated with antithyroid drugs. This clonotype was obtained from a man in his forties with Graves disease. The CDR3 reads CASSVSGGAFETQYF. The CDR3, as DNA: TGTGCCAGCAGCGTTAGCGGGGGGGCCTTTGAGACCCAGTACTTC.